These T cell receptor beta chains were read from a single sample in a study of shared clonotypes between healthy human individuals. Libraries were prepared by immunoSEQ multiplex PCR; TCRdb keeps only in-frame clonotypes and omits some of them. The table records over 2 million clones, 85% to 95% of them present only once. Sequencing used naive CD4+ T cells from PBMCs. The receptors were sampled from a man aged 18 to 29 in good health. Some clones in this sample may be carry-over from other donors' samples. Both conserved end residues are part of each CDR3. The D gene is left open where the match is weak. The size of a clone is reported for some rows only, either as once, few or many, or as a class for expanded clones.

J: TRBJ2-1
D: -
V: TRBV7-2
size: -
length: 17
DNA: TGTGCCAGCAGCCCTCCCCGGGGCACGGGCTCCTACAATGAGCAGTTCTTC
CDR3: CASSPPRGTGSYNEQFF

J: TRBJ2-7
D: TRBD1
V: TRBV7-6
size: -
length: 15
DNA: TGTGCCAGCAGCTTAGTGCCAGGGGGCTTCAACGAGCAGTACTTC
CDR3: CASSLVPGGFNEQYF

J: TRBJ2-5
D: -
V: TRBV10-1
size: few
length: 13
DNA: TGCGCCAGCAGTTTAATTGGACAGCTCTCGGAGTACTTC
CDR3: CASSLIGQLSEYF

J: TRBJ2-2
D: TRBD2
V: TRBV5-1
size: -
length: 14
DNA: TGCGCCAGCAGCTCGGGACTAGCCTCCGGGGAGCTGTTTTTT
CDR3: CASSSGLASGELFF

J: TRBJ2-5
D: -
V: TRBV7-2
size: -
length: 15
DNA: TGTGCCAGCAGCTTTTCCGGGTCCTATGGCGGGACCCAGTACTTC
CDR3: CASSFSGSYGGTQYF

J: TRBJ1-2
D: -
V: TRBV27
size: -
length: 13
DNA: TGTGCCAGCAGTTTAAAGGCCTACTATGGCTACACCTTC
CDR3: CASSLKAYYGYTF

J: TRBJ2-7
D: -
V: TRBV5-6
size: -
length: 14
DNA: TGTGCCAGCAGCTCCAAAGGCAGAGACTACGAGCAGTACTTC
CDR3: CASSSKGRDYEQYF

J: TRBJ2-7
D: -
V: TRBV4-2
size: -
length: 16
DNA: TGTGCCAGCAGCCCAGGAGGAGGAACTACCTCCAACGAGCAGTACTTC
CDR3: CASSPGGGTTSNEQYF

J: TRBJ2-7
D: TRBD2
V: TRBV10-1
size: -
length: 15
DNA: TGCGCCAGCAGTGAATTCTTGGGGGGGACCAACGAGCAGTACTTC
CDR3: CASSEFLGGTNEQYF

J: TRBJ2-5
D: -
V: TRBV4-1
size: -
length: 13
DNA: TGCGCCAGCAGCCAAGGTGCCAAAGAGACCCAGTACTTC
CDR3: CASSQGAKETQYF

J: TRBJ1-5
D: -
V: TRBV19
size: -
length: 15
DNA: TGTGCCAGTAGTATAGGGCAGGGCTTTAGCCAGCCCCAGCATTTT
CDR3: CASSIGQGFSQPQHF

J: TRBJ2-2
D: -
V: TRBV6-6
size: -
length: 14
DNA: TGTGCCAGCAGTTACACGGAAGCCACCGGGGAGCTGTTTTTT
CDR3: CASSYTEATGELFF

J: TRBJ2-2
D: -
V: TRBV10-1
size: -
length: 15
DNA: TGCGCCAGCAGTGACGGGGCAGCCGACACCGGGGAGCTGTTTTTT
CDR3: CASSDGAADTGELFF

J: TRBJ2-7
D: TRBD1
V: TRBV6-1
size: -
length: 11
DNA: TGTGCCAGCAGGGACAGGGGCGAGCAGTACTTC
CDR3: CASRDRGEQYF

J: TRBJ2-2
D: -
V: TRBV29-1
size: -
length: 14
DNA: TGCAGCGTTGTCGGGGATATTTTATCCGGGGAGCTGTTTTTT
CDR3: CSVVGDILSGELFF

J: TRBJ1-4
D: -
V: TRBV14
size: -
length: 17
DNA: TGTGCCAGCAGCCAGCCCCGCTTGTTAGCGCCTAATGAAAAACTGTTTTTT
CDR3: CASSQPRLLAPNEKLFF

J: TRBJ2-7
D: -
V: TRBV20-1
size: -
length: 11
DNA: TGCGCCCAGCGTGGCTCCTACGAGCAGTACTTC
CDR3: CAQRGSYEQYF

J: TRBJ2-5
D: -
V: TRBV5-4
size: -
length: 18
DNA: TGTGCCAGCAGCTCTGAGCCGGGAAGGGGGGGAACGGAAGAGACCCAGTACTTC
CDR3: CASSSEPGRGGTEETQYF

J: TRBJ1-1
D: -
V: TRBV5-1
size: -
length: 15
DNA: TGCGCCAGCAGCTTGATGGGCTCCCAAGGTGATGAAGCTTTCTTT
CDR3: CASSLMGSQGDEAFF

J: TRBJ2-1
D: -
V: TRBV11-3
size: -
length: 14
DNA: TGTGCCAGCAGCCAGAGGTTGGGACAAGGTGAGCAGTTCTTC
CDR3: CASSQRLGQGEQFF

J: TRBJ2-7
D: -
V: TRBV5-4
size: -
length: 15
DNA: TGTGCCAGCAGCTTGGGAGCGGGTGGGCCCTACGAGCAGTACTTC
CDR3: CASSLGAGGPYEQYF

J: TRBJ2-1
D: -
V: TRBV11-1
size: -
length: 16
DNA: TGTGCCAGCAGCCGGAGATCGGGGTCACTATACAATGAGCAGTTCTTC
CDR3: CASSRRSGSLYNEQFF

J: TRBJ2-1
D: TRBD2
V: TRBV4-1
size: -
length: 17
DNA: TGCGCCAGCAGCCAAGGATTACTAGCGGATACCTACAATGAGCAGTTCTTC
CDR3: CASSQGLLADTYNEQFF

J: TRBJ2-5
D: -
V: TRBV19
size: -
length: 12
DNA: TGTGCCAGTAGTGGGCCCCCGGAGACCCAGTACTTC
CDR3: CASSGPPETQYF

J: TRBJ2-7
D: TRBD1
V: TRBV18
size: -
length: 15
DNA: TGTGCCAGCTCATCAAACAGGGGGCCAACCTACGAGCAGTACTTC
CDR3: CASSSNRGPTYEQYF

J: TRBJ2-7
D: TRBD2
V: TRBV2
size: -
length: 14
DNA: TGTGCCAGTACGACTAGCGGGAGCTCCTACGAGCAGTACTTC
CDR3: CASTTSGSSYEQYF

J: TRBJ2-7
D: TRBD2
V: TRBV7-8
size: -
length: 15
DNA: TGTGCCAGCAGCCCGCGGACTAGCGGGTACTACGAGCAGTACTTC
CDR3: CASSPRTSGYYEQYF

J: TRBJ2-7
D: -
V: TRBV9
size: -
length: 15
DNA: TGTGCCAGCAGCGTTCGGGCCCAGAGCTCCTACGAGCAGTACTTC
CDR3: CASSVRAQSSYEQYF